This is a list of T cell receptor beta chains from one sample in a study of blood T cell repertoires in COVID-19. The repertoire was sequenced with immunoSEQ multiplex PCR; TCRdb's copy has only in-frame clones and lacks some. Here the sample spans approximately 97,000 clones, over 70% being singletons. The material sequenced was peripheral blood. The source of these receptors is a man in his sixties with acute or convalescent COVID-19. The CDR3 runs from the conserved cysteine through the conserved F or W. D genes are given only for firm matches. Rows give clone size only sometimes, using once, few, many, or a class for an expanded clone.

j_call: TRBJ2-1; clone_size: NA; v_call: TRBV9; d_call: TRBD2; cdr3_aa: CASSAGLETNEQFF; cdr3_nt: TGTGCCAGCAGCGCGGGACTAGAAACCAATGAGCAGTTCTTC
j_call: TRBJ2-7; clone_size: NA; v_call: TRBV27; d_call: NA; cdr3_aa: CASSLWRGDYEQYF; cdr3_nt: TGTGCCAGCAGTTTATGGAGGGGCGACTACGAGCAGTACTTC
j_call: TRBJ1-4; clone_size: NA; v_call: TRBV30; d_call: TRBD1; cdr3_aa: CAWTPWGGRGRGNEKLFF; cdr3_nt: TGTGCCTGGACCCCTTGGGGCGGCAGGGGGCGCGGTAATGAAAAACTGTTTTTT
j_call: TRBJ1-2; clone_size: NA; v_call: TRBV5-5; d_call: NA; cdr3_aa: CASQYRYGYTF; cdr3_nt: TGTGCCAGCCAGTATCGCTATGGCTACACCTTC
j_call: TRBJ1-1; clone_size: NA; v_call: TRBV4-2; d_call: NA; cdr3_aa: CASSQGHGNTEAFF; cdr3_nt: TGTGCCAGCAGCCAAGGACACGGGAACACTGAAGCTTTCTTT
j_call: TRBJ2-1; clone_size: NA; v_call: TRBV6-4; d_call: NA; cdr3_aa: CASSGPSVRLFF; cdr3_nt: TGTGCCAGCAGTGGTCCTAGTGTTCGTCTGTTCTTC
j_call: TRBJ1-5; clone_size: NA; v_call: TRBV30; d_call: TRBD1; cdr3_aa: CAWDIQGNQPQHF; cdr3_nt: TGTGCCTGGGATATACAGGGGAATCAGCCCCAGCATTTT
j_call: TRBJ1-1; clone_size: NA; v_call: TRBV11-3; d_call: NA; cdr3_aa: CASSPPVALTEAFF; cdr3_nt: TGTGCCAGCAGCCCCCCAGTAGCCCTCACTGAAGCTTTCTTT
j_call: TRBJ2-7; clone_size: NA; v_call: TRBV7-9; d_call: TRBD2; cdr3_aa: CASSRSGVPSYEQYF; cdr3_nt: TGTGCCAGCAGCCGTAGCGGGGTCCCCTCCTACGAGCAGTACTTC
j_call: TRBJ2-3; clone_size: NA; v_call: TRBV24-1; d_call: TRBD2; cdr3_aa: CATSDFAGVTDTQYF; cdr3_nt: TGTGCCACCAGTGATTTCGCGGGAGTCACAGATACGCAGTATTTT
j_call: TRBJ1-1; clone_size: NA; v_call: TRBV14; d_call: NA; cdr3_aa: CASSQVLGEVHTEAFF; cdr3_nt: TGTGCCAGCAGCCAAGTACTGGGTGAGGTGCACACTGAAGCTTTCTTT
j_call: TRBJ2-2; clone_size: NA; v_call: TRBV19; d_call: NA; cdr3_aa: CASSIDRAPNTGELFF; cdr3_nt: TGTGCCAGTAGTATAGACAGGGCCCCAAACACCGGGGAGCTGTTTTTT
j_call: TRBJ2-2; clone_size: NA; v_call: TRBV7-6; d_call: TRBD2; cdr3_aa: CASSWSTSGRANTGELFF; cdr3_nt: TGTGCCAGCAGCTGGTCGACTAGCGGGAGGGCAAACACCGGGGAGCTGTTTTTT
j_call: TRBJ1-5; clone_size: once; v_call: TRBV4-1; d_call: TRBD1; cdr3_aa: CASSQDEGAGNQPQHF; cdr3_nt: TGCGCCAGCAGCCAAGATGAGGGGGCTGGCAATCAGCCCCAGCATTTT
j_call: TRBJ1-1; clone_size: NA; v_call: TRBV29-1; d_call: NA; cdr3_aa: CSARGQNTEAFF; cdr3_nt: TGCAGCGCCCGCGGACAGAACACTGAAGCTTTCTTT
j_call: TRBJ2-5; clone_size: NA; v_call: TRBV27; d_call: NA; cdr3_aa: CASSSPRQAGQETQYF; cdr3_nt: TGTGCCAGCAGTTCACCCCGACAGGCCGGTCAAGAGACCCAGTACTTC
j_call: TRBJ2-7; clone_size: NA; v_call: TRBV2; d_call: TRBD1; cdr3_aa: CASSEIGWTGSIYEQYF; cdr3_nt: TGTGCCAGCAGTGAAATAGGGTGGACAGGGTCCATCTACGAGCAGTACTTC
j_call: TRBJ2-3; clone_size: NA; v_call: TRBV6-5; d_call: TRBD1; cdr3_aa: CASRRTGFVGDTQYF; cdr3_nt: TGTGCCAGCCGGAGGACAGGTTTCGTGGGAGATACGCAGTATTTT
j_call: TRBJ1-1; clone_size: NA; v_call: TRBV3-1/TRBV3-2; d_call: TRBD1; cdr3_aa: CASSRTGVNTEAFF; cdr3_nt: TGTGCCAGCAGCCGGACAGGGGTGAACACTGAAGCTTTCTTT
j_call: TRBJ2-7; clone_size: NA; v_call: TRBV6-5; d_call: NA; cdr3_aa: CASRGGSYEQYF; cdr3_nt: TGTGCCAGCAGGGGAGGCTCCTACGAGCAGTACTTC
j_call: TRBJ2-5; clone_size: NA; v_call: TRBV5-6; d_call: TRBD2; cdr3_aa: CASSLETSRAKETQYF; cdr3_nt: TGTGCCAGCAGCTTGGAGACTAGCCGGGCAAAAGAGACCCAGTACTTC
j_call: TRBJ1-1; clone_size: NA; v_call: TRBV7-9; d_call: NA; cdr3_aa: CASSLADSMNTEAFF; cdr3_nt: TGTGCCAGCAGCTTGGCAGACAGCATGAACACTGAAGCTTTCTTT
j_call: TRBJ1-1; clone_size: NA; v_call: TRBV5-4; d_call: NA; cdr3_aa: CASSQESLPNTEAFF; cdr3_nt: TGTGCCAGCAGCCAAGAGTCCCTACCGAACACTGAAGCTTTCTTT
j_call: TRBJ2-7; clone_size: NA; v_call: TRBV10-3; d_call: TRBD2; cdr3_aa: CAISERREFYEQYF; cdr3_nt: TGTGCCATCTCTGAACGGCGGGAGTTCTACGAGCAGTACTTC
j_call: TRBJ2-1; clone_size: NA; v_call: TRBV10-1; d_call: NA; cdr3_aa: CASSESGMRGSSYNEQFF; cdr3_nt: TGCGCCAGCAGTGAGTCCGGAATGCGGGGTAGCTCCTACAATGAGCAGTTCTTC
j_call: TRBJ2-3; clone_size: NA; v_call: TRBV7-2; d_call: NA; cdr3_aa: CASSSLGGHLRTDTQYF; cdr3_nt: TGTGCCAGCAGCTCCCTTGGTGGGCACCTGCGCACAGATACGCAGTATTTT
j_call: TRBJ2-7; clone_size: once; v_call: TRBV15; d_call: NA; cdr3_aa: CATSSAPGDVYEQYF; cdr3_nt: TGTGCCACCAGCAGTGCTCCGGGGGATGTCTACGAGCAGTACTTC
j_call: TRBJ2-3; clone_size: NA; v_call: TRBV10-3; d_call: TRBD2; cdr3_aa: CAISVGTSPDTQYF; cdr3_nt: TGTGCCATCAGTGTGGGGACTAGCCCAGATACGCAGTATTTT
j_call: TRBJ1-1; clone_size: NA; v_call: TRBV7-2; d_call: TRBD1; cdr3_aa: CASSLWAGGTEAFF; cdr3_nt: TGTGCCAGCAGCTTATGGGCAGGGGGGACTGAAGCTTTCTTT
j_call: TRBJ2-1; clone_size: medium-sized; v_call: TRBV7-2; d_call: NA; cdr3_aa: CASSLGGASEQFF; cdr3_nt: TGTGCCAGCAGCTTAGGTGGCGCTAGCGAGCAGTTCTTC
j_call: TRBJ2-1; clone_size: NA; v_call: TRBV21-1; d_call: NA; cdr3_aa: CASSKAVRGHGTSVYFSHGDEQFF; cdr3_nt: TGTGCCAGCAGCAAAGCTGTGAGGGGGCACGGGACTAGCGTGTATTTTTCCCACGGTGATGAGCAGTTCTTC
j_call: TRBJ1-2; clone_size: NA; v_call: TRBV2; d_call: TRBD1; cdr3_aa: CASATGPSGYTF; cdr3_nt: TGTGCCAGCGCGACAGGGCCGAGTGGCTACACCTTC
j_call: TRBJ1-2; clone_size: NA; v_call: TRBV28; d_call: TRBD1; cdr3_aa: CASSTPGQAHYGYTF; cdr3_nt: TGTGCCAGCAGTACACCGGGACAGGCCCACTATGGCTACACCTTC
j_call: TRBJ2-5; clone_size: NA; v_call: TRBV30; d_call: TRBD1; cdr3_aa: CAWSTGTGPWETQYF; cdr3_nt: TGTGCCTGGAGTACGGGGACAGGGCCGTGGGAGACCCAGTACTTC
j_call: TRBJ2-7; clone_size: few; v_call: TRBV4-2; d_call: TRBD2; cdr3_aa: CASSQGLSGSYEQYF; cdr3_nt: TGTGCCAGCAGCCAAGGCCTTAGCGGGAGCTACGAGCAGTACTTC
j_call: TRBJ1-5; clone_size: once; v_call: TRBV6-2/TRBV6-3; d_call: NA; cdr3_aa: CASSFRGNQPQHF; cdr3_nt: TGTGCCAGCAGTTTTCGGGGCAATCAGCCCCAGCATTTT
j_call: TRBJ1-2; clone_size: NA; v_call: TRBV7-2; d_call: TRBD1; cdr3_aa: CASSRDRERHTF; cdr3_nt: TGTGCCAGCAGCCGAGACAGGGAGCGACACACCTTC
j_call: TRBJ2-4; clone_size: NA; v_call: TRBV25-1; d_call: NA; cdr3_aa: CASSECMRENIQYF; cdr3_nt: TGTGCCAGCAGTGAATGTATGAGGGAAAACATTCAGTACTTC
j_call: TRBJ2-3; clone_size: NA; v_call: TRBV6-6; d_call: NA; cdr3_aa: CASLSTDTQYF; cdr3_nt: TGTGCCAGCCTCAGCACAGATACGCAGTATTTT
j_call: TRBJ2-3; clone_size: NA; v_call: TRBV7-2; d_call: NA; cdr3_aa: CASSLGRLTGTQYF; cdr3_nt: TGTGCCAGCAGCTTAGGGAGACTCACTGGTACGCAGTATTTT
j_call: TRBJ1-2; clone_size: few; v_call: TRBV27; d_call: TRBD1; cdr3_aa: CASSRGQGDYGYTF; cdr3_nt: TGTGCCAGCAGTAGGGGACAGGGGGACTATGGCTACACCTTC
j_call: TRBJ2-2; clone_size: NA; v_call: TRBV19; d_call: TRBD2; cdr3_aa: CASSIVRGANTGELFF; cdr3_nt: TGTGCCAGTAGTATAGTTCGGGGGGCGAACACCGGGGAGCTGTTTTTT
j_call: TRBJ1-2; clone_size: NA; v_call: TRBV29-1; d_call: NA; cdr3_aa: CSVNKYGGDGYTF; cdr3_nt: TGCAGCGTGAACAAATATGGGGGCGATGGCTACACCTTC
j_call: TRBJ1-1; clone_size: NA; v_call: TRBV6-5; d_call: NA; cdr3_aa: CASSYSSGLGTEAFF; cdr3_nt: TGTGCCAGCAGTTACTCGTCAGGTCTGGGCACTGAAGCTTTCTTT
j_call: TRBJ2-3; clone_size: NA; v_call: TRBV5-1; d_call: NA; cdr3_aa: CASSLATSSSTDTQYF; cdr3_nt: TGCGCCAGCAGCTTGGCTACTAGCTCTAGTACAGATACGCAGTATTTT
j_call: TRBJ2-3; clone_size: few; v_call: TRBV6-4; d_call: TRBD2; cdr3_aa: CASSDGGGDTDTQYF; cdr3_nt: TGTGCCAGCAGTGACGGCGGGGGGGACACAGATACGCAGTATTTT
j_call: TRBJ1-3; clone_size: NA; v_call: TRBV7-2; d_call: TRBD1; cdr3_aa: CASSFGQGARRNTIYF; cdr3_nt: TGTGCCAGCAGCTTCGGGCAGGGGGCTCGGAGAAACACCATATATTTT
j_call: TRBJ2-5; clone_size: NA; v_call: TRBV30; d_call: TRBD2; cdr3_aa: CAWDRGVAETQYF; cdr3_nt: TGTGCCTGGGACCGGGGGGTCGCGGAGACCCAGTACTTC
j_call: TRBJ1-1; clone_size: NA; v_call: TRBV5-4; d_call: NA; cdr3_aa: CASSLPRAGGTEAFF; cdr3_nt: TGTGCCAGCAGCTTGCCCCGGGCCGGAGGCACTGAAGCTTTCTTT
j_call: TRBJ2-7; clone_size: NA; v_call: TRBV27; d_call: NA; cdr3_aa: CASSQYGNRAAYEQYF; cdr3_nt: TGTGCCAGCAGTCAGTACGGGAACAGGGCGGCCTACGAGCAGTACTTC
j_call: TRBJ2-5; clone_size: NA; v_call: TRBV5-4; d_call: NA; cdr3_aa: CASSLAQTISGQETQYF; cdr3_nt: TGTGCCAGCAGCTTGGCCCAGACTATCTCCGGCCAGGAGACCCAGTACTTC
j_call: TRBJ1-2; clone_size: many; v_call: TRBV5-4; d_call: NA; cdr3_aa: CASSLAFAVNYGYTF; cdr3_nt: TGTGCCAGCAGCTTGGCTTTCGCAGTAAACTATGGCTACACCTTC
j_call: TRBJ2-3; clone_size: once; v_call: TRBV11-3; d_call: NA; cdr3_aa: CASSLEGITDTQYF; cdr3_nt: TGTGCCAGCAGCCTTGAGGGCATCACAGATACGCAGTATTTT
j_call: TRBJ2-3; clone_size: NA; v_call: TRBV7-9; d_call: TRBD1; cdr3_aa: CASSLARDRWYF; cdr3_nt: TGTGCCAGCAGCTTAGCCCGGGACAGGTGGTATTTT
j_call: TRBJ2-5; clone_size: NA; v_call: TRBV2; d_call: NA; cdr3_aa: CASSPSRSGETQYF; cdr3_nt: TGTGCCAGCAGCCCCAGCCGGTCAGGGGAGACCCAGTACTTC
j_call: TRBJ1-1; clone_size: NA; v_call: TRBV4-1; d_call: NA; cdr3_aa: CASSQNKIPQAFF; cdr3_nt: TGCGCCAGCAGCCAGAACAAGATCCCACAAGCTTTCTTT